These T cell receptor beta chains were read from a single sample in a study of T cell repertoires in cytomegalovirus infection. TCRdb recomputed calls from the reads with MiXCR, one row per CDR3 protein. This table has approximately 340,000 distinct CDR3 sequences, 29% appearing once. Their specific antigens are unknown. The source material was cultured PBMCs, sampled from culture after CMV antigen stimulation. The receptors were gathered from a human donor in good health (CMV status not recorded). Some clones in this sample may be carry-over from other donors' samples. Each CDR3 is given with its conserved first and last residue. The D gene is left open where the match is weak. The size of a clone is reported for some rows only, either as once, few or many, or as a class for expanded clones.

TRBV6-1	TRBJ1-3	NA	NA	CASSRGFFSGNTIYF	TGTGCCAGCAGTCGCGGGTTCTTCTCTGGAAACACCATATATTTT
TRBV6-5	TRBJ1-5	NA	NA	CASSRTLTQPQHF	TGTGCCAGCAGCAGGACCCTAACTCAGCCCCAGCATTTT
TRBV7-2	TRBJ2-3	many	TRBD2	CASSTRLARGTDTQYF	TGTGCCAGCAGCACAAGACTAGCGCGCGGCACAGATACGCAGTATTTT
TRBV19	TRBJ1-5	few	TRBD1	CASSDDRVSNQPQHF	TGTGCCAGTAGTGACGACAGGGTGAGCAATCAGCCCCAGCATTTT
TRBV19	TRBJ2-2	few	NA	CASTDSGNTGELFF	TGTGCCAGTACCGACTCAGGGAACACCGGGGAGCTGTTTTTT
TRBV6-5	TRBJ2-1	NA	NA	CASSYSDVDITLGEQFF	TGTGCCAGCAGTTACTCGGATGTGGACATTACCCTTGGGGAGCAGTTCTTC
TRBV7-2	TRBJ2-5	few	TRBD2	CASSPTSGSYWAGETQYF	TGTGCCAGCAGCCCAACTAGCGGGAGTTATTGGGCGGGGGAGACCCAGTACTTC
TRBV9	TRBJ2-5	few	NA	CASRQTGRKETQYF	TGTGCCAGCAGACAGACAGGGAGGAAAGAGACCCAGTACTTC
TRBV7-2	TRBJ1-5	many	NA	CASSLYSGDQPQHF	TGTGCCAGCAGCTTATACTCGGGGGATCAGCCCCAGCATTTT
TRBV5-1	TRBJ1-1	NA	NA	CASSLAWGDGTEAFF	TGCGCCAGCAGCTTGGCCTGGGGGGACGGGACTGAAGCTTTCTTT
TRBV9	TRBJ2-5	NA	TRBD1	CASSVGLGGGETQYF	TGTGCCAGCAGCGTAGGCCTAGGGGGCGGGGAGACCCAGTACTTC
TRBV12-3/TRBV12-4	TRBJ2-7	NA	TRBD1	CASSSRDRATEQYF	TGTGCCAGCAGCTCCCGAGACAGGGCTACCGAGCAGTACTTC
TRBV7-2	TRBJ2-7	NA	TRBD2	CASSFSGGPYEQYF	TGTGCCAGCAGCTTTAGCGGGGGCCCTTACGAGCAGTACTTC
TRBV12-3/TRBV12-4	TRBJ1-2	few	TRBD1	CASKGQGIPYYGYTF	TGTGCCAGCAAGGGACAGGGGATTCCCTACTATGGCTACACCTTC
TRBV6-4	TRBJ2-4	NA	TRBD1	CASIENLTTPGQAAKNIQYF	TGTGCCAGCATTGAGAACCTGACTACCCCGGGACAGGCAGCCAAAAACATTCAGTACTTC
TRBV15	TRBJ2-7	many	NA	CATSRSGSGEQYF	TGTGCCACCAGCAGGTCAGGGTCGGGCGAGCAGTACTTC
TRBV20-1	TRBJ2-1	NA	NA	CSARQRSYNEQFF	TGCAGTGCACGACAGCGCTCCTACAATGAGCAGTTCTTC
TRBV27	TRBJ1-5	few	NA	CASSLRETPNQPQHF	TGTGCCAGCAGTTTAAGGGAGACCCCCAATCAGCCCCAGCATTTT
TRBV6-1	TRBJ1-2	NA	TRBD1	CASIPQGLNYGYTF	TGTGCCAGCATCCCACAGGGGCTTAACTATGGCTACACCTTC
TRBV5-1	TRBJ1-1	NA	NA	CASSYVQGAGTEAFF	TGCGCCAGCAGCTACGTACAGGGAGCGGGCACTGAAGCTTTCTTT
TRBV11-3	TRBJ2-6	few	TRBD2	CASSRSGGSSGANVLTF	TGTGCCAGCAGCCGGAGCGGGGGGAGCTCTGGGGCCAACGTCCTGACTTTC
TRBV12-3/TRBV12-4	TRBJ1-1	NA	NA	CASSYQTTEAFF	TGTGCCAGCAGCTACCAAACCACTGAAGCTTTCTTT
TRBV28	TRBJ1-5	few	NA	CASSLRQNSNQPQHF	TGTGCCAGCAGTTTACGACAGAATAGCAATCAGCCCCAGCATTTT
TRBV28	TRBJ2-3	few	NA	CASSLSSQNTDTQYF	TGTGCCAGCAGTTTATCCTCCCAAAACACAGATACGCAGTATTTT
TRBV10-3	TRBJ1-1	few	NA	CAISESRGSEAFF	TGTGCCATCAGTGAGTCCCGAGGCTCTGAAGCTTTCTTT
TRBV20-1	TRBJ1-1	few	TRBD1	CSAISRGQRTEAFF	TGCAGTGCTATTTCTAGGGGGCAGCGAACTGAAGCTTTCTTT
TRBV2	TRBJ2-7	few	NA	CASSRTELIYEQYF	TGTGCCAGCAGTAGGACAGAGCTGATCTACGAGCAGTACTTC
TRBV5-1	TRBJ1-2	NA	NA	CASSLGASNGYTF	TGCGCCAGCAGCTTGGGGGCAAGCAATGGCTACACCTTC
TRBV7-2	TRBJ1-3	many	NA	CASSLAQSDTIYF	TGTGCCAGCAGCTTAGCACAATCGGACACCATATATTTT
TRBV7-6	TRBJ2-1	NA	NA	CASSLAGLTHNEQFF	TGTGCCAGCAGCTTAGCTGGACTAACCCACAATGAGCAGTTCTTC
TRBV13	TRBJ2-7	NA	TRBD1	CASSLAPGTGPYEQYF	TGTGCCAGCAGCTTAGCCCCGGGGACAGGACCTTACGAGCAGTACTTC
TRBV7-2	TRBJ2-2	few	NA	CASSLQGPNTGELFF	TGTGCCAGCAGCTTACAAGGGCCGAACACCGGGGAGCTGTTTTTT
TRBV7-2	TRBJ2-1	many	NA	CASSLFGRAYNEQFF	TGTGCCAGCAGCTTATTCGGAAGAGCGTACAATGAGCAGTTCTTC
TRBV6-1	TRBJ2-1	many	NA	CASSVTQGGSVEQFF	TGTGCCAGCAGTGTGACACAGGGGGGGTCGGTTGAGCAGTTCTTC
TRBV20-1	TRBJ1-4	NA	TRBD1	CSAQSGTGDEKLFF	TGCAGTGCCCAAAGTGGGACAGGGGATGAAAAACTGTTTTTT
TRBV2	TRBJ2-7	few	NA	CASSDRTAHYEQYF	TGTGCCAGCAGTGATAGGACAGCCCACTACGAGCAGTACTTC
TRBV7-8	TRBJ1-1	many	TRBD1	CASSSRQGVNTEAFF	TGTGCCAGCAGCTCGCGACAGGGGGTGAACACTGAAGCTTTCTTT
TRBV28	TRBJ1-2	NA	NA	CASSRRGSPLYGYTF	TGTGCCAGCAGTCGCCGGGGATCCCCCCTCTATGGCTACACCTTC
TRBV20-1	TRBJ2-1	NA	TRBD2	CSARDQASGGRAYEQFF	TGCAGTGCTAGAGATCAGGCTAGCGGGGGGAGGGCTTACGAGCAGTTCTTC
TRBV7-2	TRBJ2-3	many	TRBD1	CASSLTGTDPDTQYF	TGTGCCAGCAGCTTAACCGGGACAGACCCAGATACGCAGTATTTT
TRBV11-2	TRBJ1-2	NA	NA	CASSSMGGAYGYTF	TGTGCCAGCAGCTCCATGGGGGGCGCCTATGGCTACACCTTC
TRBV28	TRBJ2-2	NA	TRBD2	CASSLLVLAGVTGELFF	TGTGCCAGCAGTTTATTAGTACTAGCGGGAGTTACCGGGGAGCTGTTTTTT
TRBV12-3/TRBV12-4	TRBJ2-3	NA	NA	CASSPDTLGGGTDTQYF	TGTGCCAGCAGCCCGGACACCCTAGGAGGTGGCACAGATACGCAGTATTTT
TRBV6-1	TRBJ1-3	few	NA	CASSELGGQGLISGNTIYF	TGTGCCAGCAGTGAACTGGGAGGGCAGGGGTTAATCTCTGGAAACACCATATATTTT